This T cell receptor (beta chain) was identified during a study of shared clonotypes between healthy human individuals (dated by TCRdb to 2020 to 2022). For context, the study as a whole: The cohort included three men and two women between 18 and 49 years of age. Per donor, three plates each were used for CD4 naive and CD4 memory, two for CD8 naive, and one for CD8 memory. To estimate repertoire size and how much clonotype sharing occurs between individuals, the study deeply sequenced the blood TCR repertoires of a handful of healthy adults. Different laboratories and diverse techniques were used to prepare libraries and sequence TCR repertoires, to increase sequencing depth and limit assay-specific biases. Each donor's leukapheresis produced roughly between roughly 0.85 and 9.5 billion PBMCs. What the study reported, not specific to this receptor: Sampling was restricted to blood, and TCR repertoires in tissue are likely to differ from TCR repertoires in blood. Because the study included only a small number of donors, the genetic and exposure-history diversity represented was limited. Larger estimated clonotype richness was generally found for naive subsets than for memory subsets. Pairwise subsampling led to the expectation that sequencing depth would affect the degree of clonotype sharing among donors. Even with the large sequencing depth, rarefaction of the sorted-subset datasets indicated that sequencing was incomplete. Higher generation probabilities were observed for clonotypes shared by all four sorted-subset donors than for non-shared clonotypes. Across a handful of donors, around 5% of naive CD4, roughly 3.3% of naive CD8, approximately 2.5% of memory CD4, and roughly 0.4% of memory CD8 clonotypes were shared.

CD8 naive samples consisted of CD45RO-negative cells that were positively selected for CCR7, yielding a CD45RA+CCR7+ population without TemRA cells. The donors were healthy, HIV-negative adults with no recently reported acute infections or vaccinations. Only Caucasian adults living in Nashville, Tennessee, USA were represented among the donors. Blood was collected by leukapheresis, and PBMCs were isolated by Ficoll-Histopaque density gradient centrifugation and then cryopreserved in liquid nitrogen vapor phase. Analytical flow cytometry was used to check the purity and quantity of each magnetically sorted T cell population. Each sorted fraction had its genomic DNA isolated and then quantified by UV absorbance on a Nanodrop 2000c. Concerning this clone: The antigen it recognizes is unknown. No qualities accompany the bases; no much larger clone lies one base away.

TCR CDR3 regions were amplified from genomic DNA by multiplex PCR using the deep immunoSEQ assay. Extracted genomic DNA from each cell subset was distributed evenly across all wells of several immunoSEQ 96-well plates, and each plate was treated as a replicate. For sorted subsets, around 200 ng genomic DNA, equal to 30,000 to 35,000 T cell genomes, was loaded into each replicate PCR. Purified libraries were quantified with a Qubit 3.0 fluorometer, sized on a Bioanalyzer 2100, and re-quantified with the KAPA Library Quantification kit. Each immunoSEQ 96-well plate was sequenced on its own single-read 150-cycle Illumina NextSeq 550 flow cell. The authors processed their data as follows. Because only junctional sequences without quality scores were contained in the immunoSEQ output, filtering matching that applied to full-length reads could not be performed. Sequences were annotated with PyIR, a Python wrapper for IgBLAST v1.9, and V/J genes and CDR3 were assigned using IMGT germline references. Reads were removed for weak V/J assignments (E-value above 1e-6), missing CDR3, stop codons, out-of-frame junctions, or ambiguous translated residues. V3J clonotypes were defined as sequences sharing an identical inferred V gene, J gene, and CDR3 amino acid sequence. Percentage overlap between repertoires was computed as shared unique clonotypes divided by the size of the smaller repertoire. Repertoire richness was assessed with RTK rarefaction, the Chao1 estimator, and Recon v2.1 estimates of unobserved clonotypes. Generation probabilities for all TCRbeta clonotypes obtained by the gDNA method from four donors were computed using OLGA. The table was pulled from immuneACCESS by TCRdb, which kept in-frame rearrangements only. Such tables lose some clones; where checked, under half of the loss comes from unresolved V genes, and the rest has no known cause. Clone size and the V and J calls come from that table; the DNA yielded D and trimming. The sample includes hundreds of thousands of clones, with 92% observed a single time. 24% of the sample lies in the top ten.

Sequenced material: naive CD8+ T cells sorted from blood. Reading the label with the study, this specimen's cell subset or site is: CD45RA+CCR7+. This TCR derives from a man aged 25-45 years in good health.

The CDR3 protein: CASSYLAFYEQYF. In nucleotides, the sequence is TGTGCCAGCAGTTATCTAGCGTTCTACGAGCAGTACTTC. The rearrangement combines TRBV6-6 with TRBJ2-7; possibly the D gene is TRBD2, per 6 matching bases. The trim is 3 bases for V and 3 bases for J, with a gap of 9 bases between the germline ends. The germline V gene (reference sequence) sets CDR1 to MNHNY and CDR2 to SVGAGI. The CDR3 numbers 13 residues from cysteine through phenylalanine. This entry keeps only the CDR3 DNA: 39 bases, framed from base 1.